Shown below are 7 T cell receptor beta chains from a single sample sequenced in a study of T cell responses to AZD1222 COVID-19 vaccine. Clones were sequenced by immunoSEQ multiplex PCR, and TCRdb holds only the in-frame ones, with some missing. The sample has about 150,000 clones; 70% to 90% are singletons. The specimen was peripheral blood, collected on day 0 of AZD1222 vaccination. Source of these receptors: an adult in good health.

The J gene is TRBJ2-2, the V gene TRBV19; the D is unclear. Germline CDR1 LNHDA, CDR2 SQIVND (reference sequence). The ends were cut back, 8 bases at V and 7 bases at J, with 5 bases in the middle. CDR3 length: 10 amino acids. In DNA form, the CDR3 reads TGTGCCAGTTGGAGCGGGGAGCTGTTTTTT. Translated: CASWSGELFF.

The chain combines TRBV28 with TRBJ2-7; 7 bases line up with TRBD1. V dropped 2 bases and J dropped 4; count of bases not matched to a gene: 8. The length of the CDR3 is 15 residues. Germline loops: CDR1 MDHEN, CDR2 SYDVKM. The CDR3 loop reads CASSLPRDRQYEQYF. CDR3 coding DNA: TGTGCCAGCAGTTTACCCCGGGACAGACAATACGAGCAGTACTTC.

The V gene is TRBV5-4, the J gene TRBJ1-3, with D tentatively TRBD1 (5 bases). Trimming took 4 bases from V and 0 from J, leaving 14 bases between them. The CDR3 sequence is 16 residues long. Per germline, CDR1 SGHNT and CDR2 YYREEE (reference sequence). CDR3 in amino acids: CASSTGRQSSGNTIYF. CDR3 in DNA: TGTGCCAGCAGCACCGGCCGACAGAGCTCTGGAAACACCATATATTTT.

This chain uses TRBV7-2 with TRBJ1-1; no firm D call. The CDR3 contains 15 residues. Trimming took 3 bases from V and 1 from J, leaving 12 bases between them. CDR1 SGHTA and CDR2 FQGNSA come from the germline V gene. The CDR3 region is CASSLQRTQNTEAFF. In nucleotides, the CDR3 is TGTGCCAGCAGCTTGCAACGGACTCAGAACACTGAAGCTTTCTTT.

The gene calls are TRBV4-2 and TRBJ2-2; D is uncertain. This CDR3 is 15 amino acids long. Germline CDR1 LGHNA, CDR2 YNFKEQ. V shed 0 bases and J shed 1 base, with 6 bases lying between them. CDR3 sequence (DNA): TGTGCCAGCAGCCAAGATGCGCGGAACACCGGGGAGCTGTTTTTT. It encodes CASSQDARNTGELFF.

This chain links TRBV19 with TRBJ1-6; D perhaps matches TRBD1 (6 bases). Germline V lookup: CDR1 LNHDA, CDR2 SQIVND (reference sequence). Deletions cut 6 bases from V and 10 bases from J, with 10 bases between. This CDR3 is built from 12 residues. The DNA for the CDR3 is TGTGCCAGTAGAACAGGGTCCTCACCCCTCCACTTT. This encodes CASRTGSSPLHF.

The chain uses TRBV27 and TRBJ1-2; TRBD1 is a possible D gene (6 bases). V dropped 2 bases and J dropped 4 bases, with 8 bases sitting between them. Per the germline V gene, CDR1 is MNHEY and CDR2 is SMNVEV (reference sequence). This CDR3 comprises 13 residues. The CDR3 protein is CASSLIRGYGYTF. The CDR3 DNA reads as TGTGCCAGCAGTTTAATCAGGGGCTATGGCTACACCTTC.